The 21 T cell receptor beta chains below come from one sample, sequenced in a study of T cell repertoires in cytomegalovirus infection. One entry per CDR3 protein, called by TCRdb with MiXCR from the reads. The sample yields under 250,000 distinct CDR3 sequences, about 12% seen once. Sequencing was performed on PBMCs. The receptor set was obtained from a human donor in good health (CMV status not recorded). Some clones in this sample may be carry-over from other donors' samples.

This clonotype was counted between two and nine times. The chain joins TRBV6-4 to TRBJ2-1, with 9 bases that match TRBD2. The trim removed 4 bases at V and 7 bases at J, leaving 8 bases unmatched. There are 15 residues in the CDR3. Germline V gene data show CDR1 as MRHNA and CDR2 as SNTAGT. DNA for the CDR3: TGTGCCAGCAGTGCGCGGGAGGGCATGAGGAATGAGCAGTTCTTC. Protein product: CASSAREGMRNEQFF.

This chain connects TRBV20-1 to TRBJ2-5; no firm D call. Germline values: CDR1 DFQATT, CDR2 SNEGSKA (reference sequence). The CDR3 covers 13 residues. Deletions cut 3 bases from V and 4 bases from J, with 12 bases between. The CDR3 here is CSARGSLRETQYF. The CDR3, as DNA: TGCAGTGCTAGGGGATCTTTAAGAGAGACCCAGTACTTC.

This clonotype was observed at least ten times. CDR3 DNA sequence: TGTGCCAGCAGCTTTTTGCCGGCGAAGGGGATGTCCGAGCAGTACTTC. This translates into CASSFLPAKGMSEQYF. The V call is TRBV7-8, the J call TRBJ2-7, with D tentatively TRBD1 (5 bases). Germline CDR1 SGHVS, CDR2 FQNEAQ. The CDR3 is made up of 16 amino acids. V shed 3 bases and J shed 6 bases, with 21 bases lying between them.

This clonotype was picked up many times. This rearrangement joins TRBV12-3 or TRBV12-4 to TRBJ2-1; D ambiguous. V gave up 1 base and J gave up 8 bases, with 12 bases separating them. The CDR3 sequence is 14 residues long. This chain's CDR3 is CASSLGQSVDEQFF. CDR3 in DNA: TGTGCCAGCAGTTTAGGGCAGAGCGTTGATGAGCAGTTCTTC.

This clonotype was observed many times. The chain is built from TRBV7-8 and TRBJ1-4; D is possibly TRBD1 (6 bases). This CDR3 has 14 residues. V was pared by 4 bases and J by 5 bases, with 11 bases between. Germline CDR1 is SGHVS and CDR2 is FQNEAQ. CDR3 region: CASSSQGSNEKLFF. CDR3 bases: TGTGCCAGCAGCTCCCAGGGGTCCAATGAAAAACTGTTTTTT.

This clonotype was counted ten times or more. V is TRBV7-2 and J is TRBJ2-6; a possible D gene is TRBD1 (5 bases). This CDR3 comprises 15 residues. Trimming took off 4 bases at V and 4 bases at J, with 11 bases between the two ends. Per the germline V gene, CDR1 is SGHTA and CDR2 is FQGNSA. CDR3 nucleotide sequence: TGTGCCAGCAGCTCCGACAGTAGCGGGGCCAACGTCCTGACTTTC. This translates into CASSSDSSGANVLTF.

About this clonotype: One end of the junction varies from germline; a read error may be responsible. The rearrangement uses TRBV6-2 or TRBV6-3 and TRBJ2-2; 8 bases match TRBD1. There are 13 residues in the CDR3. Germline lookup yields CDR1 MNHEY and CDR2 SVGEGT. The CDR3 spells CAGSQGASGELFF. The DNA of the CDR3 is TGTGCCGGCAGCCAGGGGGCGAGCGGGGAGCTGTTTTTT.

The genes are TRBV20-1 and TRBJ2-5; 8 bases map to TRBD2. This CDR3 spans 15 amino acids. The germline gives CDR1 DFQATT, CDR2 SNEGSKA (reference sequence). V lost 3 bases, J lost 3 bases, and 9 bases stayed unmatched. The CDR3 protein is CSASFSSGREETQYF. The CDR3 coding sequence is TGCAGTGCTAGTTTTTCTAGCGGGCGTGAAGAGACCCAGTACTTC.

This clonotype has ten or more counts. This chain joins TRBV7-2 and TRBJ1-2, with 8 nucleotides matching TRBD1. CDR3 size: 15 residues. The germline V gene has CDR1 SGHTA and CDR2 FQGNSA. The ends lost 1 base at V and 7 bases at J; junction bases unmatched: 8. The CDR3 bases are TGTGCCAGCAGCTTAGGAGGGGGGACAGGCGGTGGCTACACCTTC. It specifies CASSLGGGTGGGYTF.

This clonotype was seen at least ten times. This chain connects TRBV7-2 to TRBJ2-1; possibly TRBD1 for D (5 bases). Looked up from germline, CDR1 is SGHTA and CDR2 is FQGNSA. This CDR3 spans 16 amino acids. V was pared by 0 bases and J by 2 bases, with 11 bases between. The CDR3 sequence is CASSLAQGRTYNEQFF. Here the CDR3 DNA reads TGTGCCAGCAGCTTAGCCCAGGGAAGAACCTACAATGAGCAGTTCTTC.

The sample holds one count of this clonotype. The chain uses TRBV12-3 or TRBV12-4 and TRBJ2-1; TRBD1 matches at 7 bases. This CDR3 comprises 15 residues. Losses at the gene ends were 5 bases for V and 9 bases for J; bases not matched to a gene: 13. CDR3 loop: CASSQINDRAGEQFF. The DNA of the CDR3 is TGTGCCAGCAGTCAAATAAATGACAGGGCAGGTGAGCAGTTCTTC.

The V gene is TRBV18, the J gene TRBJ2-1, with 15 bases fitting TRBD2. V dropped 3 bases and J dropped 6; count of bases not matched to a gene: 6. The CDR3 spans 17 residues. The germline CDR1 and CDR2 sequences are KGHSH and LQKENI. The CDR3 region is CASSPRTSGREGNEQFF. For the CDR3, the DNA is TGTGCCAGCTCACCCCGGACTAGCGGGAGGGAGGGCAATGAGCAGTTCTTC.

This clonotype was counted only a few times. The V gene is TRBV6-2 or TRBV6-3, the J gene TRBJ2-7; D possibly corresponds to TRBD2 (6 bases). CDR1 is MNHEY and CDR2 is SVGEGT in the germline V gene. V lost 2 bases and J 7 bases, leaving 12 bases between the germline ends. The CDR3 consists of 13 residues. The CDR3 DNA sequence: TGTGCCAGCAGTTACCGGGAGCTGTGGGAGCAGTACTTC. Protein product: CASSYRELWEQYF.

This clonotype was recorded at least ten times. The rearrangement uses TRBV12-3 or TRBV12-4 and TRBJ1-1; D not resolved. This CDR3 has 14 amino acids. V was pared by 4 bases and J by 5 bases, with 14 bases between. The CDR3 DNA follows: TGTGCCAGCAGTTCACACTCGAAGAGGACTGAAGCTTTCTTT. It is translated as CASSSHSKRTEAFF.

This clonotype was detected many times. V gene TRBV7-2 combines with J gene TRBJ1-3; D is uncertain. The CDR3 spans 19 residues. V was shortened by 5 bases and J by 0 bases, with 23 bases between the two germline ends. CDR1 SGHTA and CDR2 FQGNSA come from the germline V gene. DNA for the CDR3: TGTGCCAGCAGCCGAGGACCGGATGGGCCATTTAGCTCTGGAAACACCATATATTTT. Translation gives CASSRGPDGPFSSGNTIYF.

This rearrangement joins TRBV30 to TRBJ1-6; D remains unclear. In germline, CDR1 is GTSNPN, CDR2 SVGIG (reference sequence). The CDR3 spans 15 residues. Trimming cost V 2 bases and J 0 bases, with 8 bases left between them. CDR3 bases: TGTGCCTGGAGTAGGACGAGCTCCTATAATTCACCCCTCCACTTT. It yields the protein CAWSRTSSYNSPLHF. Combining the CDR3 with reference TRBV30 and TRBJ1-6 gives the whole variable domain SQTIHQWPATLVQPVGSPLSLECTVEGTSNPNLYWYRQAAGRGLQLLFYSVGIGQISSEVPQNLSASRPQDRQFILSSKKLLLSDSGFYLCAWSRTSSYNSPLHFGNGTRLTVT.

This chain joins TRBV19 and TRBJ1-5; D gene ambiguous. Trimming cost V 3 bases and J 5 bases, with 5 bases left between them. This CDR3 comprises 12 residues. Germline V gene lookup returns CDR1 LNHDA and CDR2 SQIVND (reference sequence). CDR3 sequence reads: CASSIRYQPQHF. The CDR3 bases are TGTGCCAGTAGTATTAGGTATCAGCCCCAGCATTTT.

This clonotype was recorded many times. This rearrangement joins TRBV7-2 to TRBJ1-3; D is unresolved. From germline, CDR1 is SGHTA and CDR2 FQGNSA. Trimming stripped 3 bases from V and 2 bases from J, with 14 bases between. The CDR3 has 16 residues. For the CDR3, the DNA is TGTGCCAGCAGCTTGAATTCTCGGTTTACTGGAAACACCATATATTTT. Encoded protein: CASSLNSRFTGNTIYF.

The chain couples TRBV12-3 or TRBV12-4 to TRBJ2-7; TRBD1 is a possible D gene (6 bases). V lost 6 bases and J lost 6, with 18 bases in between. The CDR3 is 14 residues long. CDR3 region: CASSPGTSSLEQYF. The CDR3, as DNA: TGTGCCAGCAGCCCGGGGACATCGAGTCTCGAGCAGTACTTC.

Many counts were recorded for this clonotype. The rearrangement joins TRBV7-9 to TRBJ2-3; 11 nucleotides line up with TRBD2. The V gene's germline CDR1 is SEHNR and CDR2 FQNEAQ (reference sequence). V lost 5 bases and J lost 4; bases outside the gene matches: 5. The CDR3 covers 15 residues. CDR3 loop: CASSLLAGGSDTQYF. The CDR3 DNA reads TGTGCCAGCAGCCTTTTAGCGGGAGGGTCAGATACGCAGTATTTT.

This clonotype was counted at least ten times. The chain is built from TRBV7-8 and TRBJ2-1; D ambiguous. Trimming shortened V by 2 bases and J by 9 bases, and 11 bases separated the two germline ends. The germline CDR1 and CDR2 sequences are SGHVS and FQNEAQ. The CDR3 is 13 residues long. CDR3 bases: TGTGCCAGCAGCTTAAGGCCTTACGGTGAGCAGTTCTTC. It is translated as CASSLRPYGEQFF.